This TCR beta chain emerged from a study of OX40 agonist ivuxolimab in advanced cancers. This table comes from immunoSEQ multiplex PCR, and its TCRdb copy is limited to in-frame clones, with some not included. The sample records over 70,000 clones, approximately 90% being singletons. The sequences come from CD4+ or CD8+ T cells sorted from blood, collected in a trial of the OX40 agonist ivuxolimab. The clonotype comes from an adult with an advanced solid tumor such as melanoma, head and neck, liver or kidney cancer.

As DNA, the CDR3 is TGTGCCAGCAGTTTTGGGGGGGGGCTCAGCTCTGGAAACACCATATATTTT. It translates to CASSFGGGLSSGNTIYF. The V gene is TRBV28, the J gene TRBJ1-3, with a weak D call TRBD1 (6 bases). Germline V gene data show CDR1 as MDHEN and CDR2 as SYDVKM. V lost 3 bases to trimming and J lost 0 bases, with 15 bases between them. The CDR3 length is 17 residues.